The rows below give T cell receptor beta chains drawn from one sample of a study of immune evolution from preneoplasia to lung adenocarcinoma. Clones were sequenced by immunoSEQ multiplex PCR, and TCRdb holds only the in-frame ones, with some missing. Of 9,500 to 15,000 clones listed, about 83% are singletons. The sample taken for sequencing was FFPE tissue from an adenomatous hyperplasia lung lesion. The source is a person aged 50-70 years with lung adenocarcinoma. The CDR3 runs from the conserved cysteine through the conserved F or W. The order of the fields is D gene, CDR3 length, clone size, J gene, V gene, CDR3 DNA, CDR3 protein. D genes are given only for firm matches. The size field is filled for only some rows; it gives once, few, many or a size class.

- | 12 | once | TRBJ2-2 | TRBV19 | TGTGCCAGTAACCAGAGGTTCGGGGAGCTGTTTTTT | CASNQRFGELFF
- | 11 | - | TRBJ1-1 | TRBV7-9 | TGTGCCAGCAGGGACATTAATGAAGCTTTCTTT | CASRDINEAFF
- | 15 | - | TRBJ2-6 | TRBV6-4 | TGTGCCAGCAGTGACGGGAACTCTGGGGCCAACGTCCTGACTTTC | CASSDGNSGANVLTF
TRBD2 | 14 | once | TRBJ2-1 | TRBV5-1 | TGCGCCAGCAGCCCGACTAGCGGGACGAATGAGCAGTTCTTC | CASSPTSGTNEQFF
- | 15 | - | TRBJ2-5 | TRBV28 | TGTGCCAGCAGTTTATGGAGCCAGGGGGGAGAGACCCAGTACTTC | CASSLWSQGGETQYF
- | 15 | - | TRBJ1-5 | TRBV4-2 | TGTGCCAGCAGCCAAGATTACAGGGGCAATCAGCCCCAGCATTTT | CASSQDYRGNQPQHF
- | 15 | - | TRBJ2-7 | TRBV5-1 | TGCGCCAGCAGGCTCCGCGGCGGAAACTCCTACGAGCAGTACTTC | CASRLRGGNSYEQYF
TRBD1 | 13 | - | TRBJ2-1 | TRBV5-4 | TGTGCCAGCAGCTGGACAGGGGGCAATGAGCAGTTCTTC | CASSWTGGNEQFF
- | 16 | - | TRBJ2-7 | TRBV6-1 | TGTGCCAGCAGTGAATCGGGGTGGCAGGGGACCTACGAGCAGTACTTC | CASSESGWQGTYEQYF
- | 16 | - | TRBJ2-2 | TRBV5-6 | TGTGCCAGCAGCTCGTACCGGGACATTGGGACCGGGGAGCTGTTTTTT | CASSSYRDIGTGELFF
- | 14 | - | TRBJ2-5 | TRBV11-1 | TGTGCCAGCAGCTTATCGGCGCCAGGAGAGACCCAGTACTTC | CASSLSAPGETQYF
- | 15 | - | TRBJ1-1 | TRBV7-8 | TGTGCCAGCAGCCCCCGCCGGGACGGGAACACTGAAGCTTTCTTT | CASSPRRDGNTEAFF
TRBD1 | 18 | - | TRBJ2-1 | TRBV27 | TGTGCCAGCAGGCGGGACAGGGGCCCATCGAGCTCCTACAATGAGCAGTTCTTC | CASRRDRGPSSSYNEQFF
- | 13 | - | TRBJ2-3 | TRBV13 | TGTGCCAGCAGCCGGAGAAGGACAGATACGCAGTATTTT | CASSRRRTDTQYF
TRBD1 | 14 | - | TRBJ1-6 | TRBV5-1 | TGCGCCAGCAGCTCGGACAGGGTCGGATCACCCCTCCACTTT | CASSSDRVGSPLHF